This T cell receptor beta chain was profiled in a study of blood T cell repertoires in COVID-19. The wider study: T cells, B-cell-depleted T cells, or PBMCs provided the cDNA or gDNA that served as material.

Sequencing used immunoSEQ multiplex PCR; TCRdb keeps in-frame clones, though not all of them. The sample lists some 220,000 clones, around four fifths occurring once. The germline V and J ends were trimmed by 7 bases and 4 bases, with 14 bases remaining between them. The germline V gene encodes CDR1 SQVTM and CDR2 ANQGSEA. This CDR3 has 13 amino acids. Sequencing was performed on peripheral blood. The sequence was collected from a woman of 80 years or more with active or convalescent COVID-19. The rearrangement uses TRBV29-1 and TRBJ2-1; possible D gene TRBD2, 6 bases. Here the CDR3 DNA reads TGCAGCGGAGCGGGTGGGAGTTACAATGAGCAGTTCTTC. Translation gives CSGAGGSYNEQFF.